The 18 T cell receptor beta chains below all came from one sample that was sequenced in a study of graft-versus-host responses after intestinal transplantation. Clones were sequenced by immunoSEQ multiplex PCR, and TCRdb holds only the in-frame ones, with some missing. The sample shows 8,500 to 11,000 clones, around a third of them seen only once. The authors seeded roughly 200,000 CFSE-labeled responder cells together with roughly 200,000 irradiated stimulator cells tagged with violet dye. This material consisted of alloreactive CD8+ T cells from a mixed lymphocyte reaction culture, taken before intestinal transplant. The subset denotes: CFSE-low proliferating T cells sorted from roughly six-day pre-transplant mixed lymphocyte reaction (GvH or HvG direction). These receptors were taken from a human patient who received an intestinal transplant.

V is TRBV5-1 and J is TRBJ2-5, with 10 bases lining up with TRBD2. The CDR3 has 16 amino acids. Per the germline V gene, CDR1 is SGHRS and CDR2 is YFSETQ. Trimming removed 7 bases from V and 5 bases from J; junction bases left unmatched: 14. Here the CDR3 reads CASGKSGGAVRETQYF. CDR3 sequence (DNA): TGCGCCAGCGGAAAAAGCGGGGGGGCCGTGAGGGAGACCCAGTACTTC. Using reference TRBV5-1 and TRBJ2-5 for the parts outside the CDR3, the full variable domain is KAGVTQTPRYLIKTRGQQVTLSCSPISGHRSVSWYQQTPGQGLQFLFEYFSETQRNKGNFPGRFSGRQFSNSRSEMNVSTLELGDSALYLCASGKSGGAVRETQYFGPGTRLLVL.

V is TRBV19 and J is TRBJ2-7, with a weak D call TRBD1 (5 bases). V lost 8 bases, J lost 2 bases, and 10 bases lay in between. This CDR3 has 12 residues. From germline, CDR1 is LNHDA and CDR2 SQIVND (reference sequence). CDR3 protein: CASQGYTYEQYF. In nucleotides, the CDR3 is TGTGCCAGTCAGGGATATACCTACGAGCAGTACTTC.

The chain couples TRBV10-3 to TRBJ2-6; D perhaps matches TRBD2 (6 bases). The germline V gene has CDR1 ENHRY and CDR2 SYGVKD. With 3 bases removed from V and 4 bases from J, the gap between germline ends came to 10 bases. There are 15 residues in the CDR3. This CDR3 reads CAISDRAGGANVLTF. The CDR3 nucleotides read TGTGCCATCAGTGATAGGGCGGGAGGGGCCAACGTCCTGACTTTC.

This rearrangement joins TRBV7-9 to TRBJ1-5; no clear D gene. The ends were cut back, 5 bases at V and 4 bases at J, with 12 bases in the middle. There are 14 residues in the CDR3. Germline CDR1 reads SEHNR; CDR2 reads FQNEAQ (reference sequence). The CDR3 nucleotides are TGTGCCAGCAGCCCCCCCGACGGGAATCAGCCCCAGCATTTT. This gives the protein CASSPPDGNQPQHF.

This clone was observed a few times. V and J are TRBV28 and TRBJ2-1; 9 bases are a match to TRBD2. Per the germline V gene, CDR1 is MDHEN and CDR2 is SYDVKM. After removal of 3 bases from V and 10 bases from J, the junction contained 22 bases not matched to a gene. The CDR3 extends over 19 amino acids. CDR3 sequence reads: CASSFEVGDSGGPFGEQFF. The CDR3 DNA sequence: TGTGCCAGCAGTTTTGAGGTTGGAGATAGCGGGGGACCCTTTGGCGAGCAGTTCTTC.

The chain links TRBV6-5 to TRBJ1-1; tentatively, D is TRBD1 (5 bases). CDR1 is MNHEY, CDR2 SVGAGI, per germline. The CDR3 totals 15 residues. Trimming took 5 bases from V and 6 from J, leaving 19 bases between them. In DNA, the CDR3 is TGTGCCAGCAGTAATTGGGGCCCAACCCCCTCTGAAGCTTTCTTT. Protein sequence: CASSNWGPTPSEAFF.

This rearrangement joins TRBV19 to TRBJ2-1; TRBD2 matches 9 bases. The CDR3 spans 15 residues. V shed 4 bases, J shed 4 bases, and the junction held 5 bases outside the gene matches. Per germline, CDR1 LNHDA and CDR2 SQIVND (reference sequence). As DNA, the CDR3 is TGTGCCAGTAGTACTAGCGGGGCCATGTACAATGAGCAGTTCTTC. Protein product: CASSTSGAMYNEQFF.

The chain uses TRBV5-1 and TRBJ2-7, with D maybe TRBD2 (7 bases). The CDR3 totals 15 residues. Germline values: CDR1 SGHRS, CDR2 YFSETQ. V lost 1 base to trimming and J lost 2 bases, with 13 bases between them. In DNA form, the CDR3 reads TGCGCCAGCAGCTTGTTGGGGGGGCCGACCTACGAGCAGTACTTC. Its protein product is CASSLLGGPTYEQYF.

This clone appeared a few times. The chain combines TRBV10-2 with TRBJ1-1; D remains unclear. V gave up 7 bases and J gave up 5 bases, with 17 bases separating them. The CDR3 covers 14 residues. Germline V CDR1 and CDR2: WSHSY, SAAADI. CDR3 nucleotides: TGCGCCAGCAAGTGGGGAGGGTCTTTAACTGAAGCTTTCTTT. Translation gives CASKWGGSLTEAFF.

This clone was seen more than once but under ten times. The gene calls are TRBV28 and TRBJ2-5, with a tentative D call TRBD1 (5 bases). Between the trimmed V and J ends, which lost 5 bases and 3 bases, there was a span of 16 bases. The germline CDR1 and CDR2 sequences are MDHEN and SYDVKM. CDR3 length equals 15 residues. The CDR3 coding sequence is TGTGCCAGCAGTCCTCTCCGGACACGGGAAGAGACCCAGTACTTC. The encoded protein is CASSPLRTREETQYF. Combining the CDR3 with reference TRBV28 and TRBJ2-5 gives the whole variable domain DVKVTQSSRYLVKRTGEKVFLECVQDMDHENMFWYRQDPGLGLRLIYFSYDVKMKEKGDIPEGYSVSREKKERFSLILESASTNQTSMYLCASSPLRTREETQYFGPGTRLLVL.

The CDR3 loop is CASKDRSNTGELFF. Written as DNA, the CDR3 is TGTGCCAGCAAGGACAGGTCCAACACCGGGGAGCTGTTTTTT. The J gene is TRBJ2-2, the V gene TRBV6-5, with 7 bases matching TRBD1. Germline V gene data show CDR1 as MNHEY and CDR2 as SVGAGI. This CDR3 region has 14 residues. The J segment lost 2 bases and the V segment lost 7 bases, leaving 4 bases of the junction unmatched.

The V and J genes are TRBV7-9 and TRBJ2-1; D is unclear. Germline loops: CDR1 SEHNR, CDR2 FQNEAQ (reference sequence). The length of the CDR3 is 12 residues. V was pared by 4 bases and J by 10 bases, with 11 bases between. CDR3 DNA sequence: TGTGCCAGCAGCTATGGGCTTGGAGAGCAGTTCTTC. Its translation is CASSYGLGEQFF.

CDR3 protein: CSVLLRGTEAFF. The CDR3 DNA sequence: TGCAGCGTCCTTCTCAGGGGAACTGAAGCTTTCTTT. This chain joins TRBV29-1 and TRBJ1-1; D may be TRBD1 (6 bases). CDR3 length equals 12 residues. Germline V gene lookup returns CDR1 SQVTM and CDR2 ANQGSEA. V was pared by 6 bases and J by 5 bases, with 13 bases between.

CDR3 DNA: TGTGCCAGTAGTATTGGGCTGAATGAGCAGTTCTTC. Its translation: CASSIGLNEQFF. The V gene is TRBV19, the J gene TRBJ2-1; no definite D call. Trimming pared 3 bases from V and 7 bases from J, leaving 7 bases between. Germline CDR1 reads LNHDA; CDR2 reads SQIVND (reference sequence). This CDR3 is 12 amino acids long.

The CDR3 sequence is CASSLAWSSYNSPLHF. The CDR3 DNA reads as TGTGCCAGCAGTTTAGCTTGGAGCTCCTATAATTCACCCCTCCACTTT. V is TRBV27 and J is TRBJ1-6, with D unclear. The CDR3 is made up of 16 amino acids. Germline CDR1 reads MNHEY; CDR2 reads SMNVEV (reference sequence). V lost 2 bases and J lost 0, with 8 bases in between.

This rearrangement joins TRBV28 to TRBJ2-1; TRBD1 might be the D (6 bases). In germline, CDR1 is MDHEN, CDR2 SYDVKM. CDR3 length: 14 amino acids. V shed 4 bases and J shed 2 bases, with 9 bases lying between them. The chain's CDR3 is CASSSTGTYNEQFF. CDR3 bases: TGTGCCAGCAGTTCAACAGGGACCTACAATGAGCAGTTCTTC.

There are a few counts of this clone. The chain links TRBV7-8 to TRBJ1-6, with D possibly TRBD1 on 5 matching bases. Germline CDR1 SGHVS, CDR2 FQNEAQ. This CDR3 is 12 amino acids long. The DNA for the CDR3 is TGTGCGGGCGACCAGGGTGTGTACCCCCTCCACTTT. Translated: CAGDQGVYPLHF.

This sequence joins TRBV7-8 and TRBJ1-1, with D possibly being TRBD1 (6 bases). V shed 5 bases and J shed 8 bases, with 15 bases lying between them. The CDR3 has 13 amino acids. CDR1 is SGHVS and CDR2 is FQNEAQ in the germline V gene. DNA of the CDR3: TGTGCCAGCAGCCCAGGGACATCGGGAGAAGCTTTCTTT. Translated, it gives CASSPGTSGEAFF. Filled out from reference TRBV7-8 and TRBJ1-1, the complete variable domain reads GAGVSQSPRYKVAKRGQDVALRCDPISGHVSLFWYQQALGQGPEFLTYFQNEAQLDKSGLPSDRFFAERPEGSVSTLKIQRTQQEDSAVYLCASSPGTSGEAFFGQGTRLTVV.